The 5 T cell receptor beta chains in this list originate from one sample, sequenced in a study of OX40 agonist ivuxolimab in advanced cancers. Clones were sequenced by immunoSEQ multiplex PCR, and TCRdb holds only the in-frame ones, with some missing. The table shows 60,000 to 80,000 clones, with approximately 83% occurring only once. The sequencing used CD4+ or CD8+ T cells sorted from blood, collected in a trial of the OX40 agonist ivuxolimab. Receptors were obtained from an adult with an advanced solid tumor such as melanoma, head and neck, liver or kidney cancer.

V usage is TRBV29-1 and J usage is TRBJ1-3, with a weak D call TRBD1 (5 bases). V was trimmed by 5 bases and J by 5 bases, leaving 25 bases between them. Germline V gene sequence: CDR1 SQVTM, CDR2 ANQGSEA. The CDR3 consists of 17 residues. DNA for the CDR3: TGCAGCGTTACCGGACTCGGGGGGATTGGGGCCCGAAACACCATATATTTT. Translated: CSVTGLGGIGARNTIYF.

Only one count was recorded for this clone. The V gene is TRBV7-2, the J gene TRBJ1-6; D remains ambiguous. Trimming took off 2 bases at V and 4 bases at J, with 3 bases between the two ends. CDR3 length: 13 amino acids. Per the germline V gene, CDR1 is SGHTA and CDR2 is FQGNSA. DNA of the CDR3: TGTGCCAGCAGCTTACAGTATAATTCACCCCTCCACTTT. It yields the protein CASSLQYNSPLHF.

J is TRBJ1-1 and V is TRBV5-1; 8 bases agree with TRBD1. J lost 0 bases, V lost 4 bases, and 11 bases had no gene match. The CDR3 extends over 17 amino acids. The germline V gene has CDR1 SGHRS and CDR2 YFSETQ. The CDR3 DNA is TGCGCCAGCAGCGGAGAGACAGGGGCGATCATGAACACTGAAGCTTTCTTT. It specifies CASSGETGAIMNTEAFF.

This clone was counted between two and nine times. The chain has TRBV19 and TRBJ2-4, with D possibly matching TRBD2 (6 bases). The germline V and J ends were trimmed by 3 bases and 9 bases, with 12 bases remaining between them. CDR1 is LNHDA, CDR2 SQIVND, per germline (reference sequence). The CDR3 is made up of 13 amino acids. This CDR3 reads CASSIPPGGIQYF. The CDR3 coding sequence is TGTGCCAGTAGTATTCCCCCCGGGGGCATTCAGTACTTC. Supplemented by reference TRBV19 and TRBJ2-4, the full variable domain reads DGGITQSPKYLFRKEGQNVTLSCEQNLNHDAMYWYRQDPGQGLRLIYYSQIVNDFQKGDIAEGYSVSREKKESFPLTVTSAQKNPTAFYLCASSIPPGGIQYFGAGTRLSVL.

The rearrangement joins TRBV11-2 to TRBJ1-1; possibly TRBD1 for D (5 bases). The CDR3 loop spans 14 amino acids. With 4 bases removed from V and 5 bases from J, the gap between germline ends came to 14 bases. Germline V gives CDR1 SGHAT, CDR2 FQNNGV. CDR3 bases: TGTGCCAGCAGCTCCGGCCGGCCAGGGACTGAAGCTTTCTTT. Translating it yields CASSSGRPGTEAFF. Full variable domain (rest looked up from reference TRBV11-2 and TRBJ1-1): EAGVAQSPRYKIIEKRQSVAFWCNPISGHATLYWYQQILGQGPKLLIQFQNNGVVDDSQLPKDRFSAERLKGVDSTLKIQPAKLEDSAVYLCASSSGRPGTEAFFGQGTRLTVV.